Presented here are 27 T cell receptor beta chains from one specimen sequenced in a study of CD8 T cell repertoires and HIV-1 epitope variants. Their antigens are not known. Generated by immunoSEQ multiplex PCR, the TCRdb table keeps only in-frame clones and is missing some. Altogether under 2,000 clones are present, 65% to 85% being singletons, with the ten largest covering 35% to 45%. Sequenced material: cultured CD8+ T cells derived from PBMCs. These receptors all stem from a male donor with HIV.

This clone was seen a few times. The chain couples TRBV4-2 to TRBJ2-7, with 7 bases matching TRBD1. The V gene's germline CDR1 is LGHNA and CDR2 YNFKEQ. V was clipped by 2 bases and J by 5 bases; unmatched bases: 3. CDR3 length equals 13 residues. The DNA for the CDR3 is TGTGCCAGCAGCCAAACAGGGGTCAACGAGCAGTACTTC. Residues: CASSQTGVNEQYF.

The chain carries TRBV28 and TRBJ2-1; 10 positions agree with TRBD2. Germline V CDR1 and CDR2: MDHEN, SYDVKM. The CDR3 covers 15 residues. With 2 bases clipped from V and 2 bases from J, the junction kept 0 bases outside the gene matches. The CDR3 loop is CASSLSGGAYNEQFF. CDR3 bases: TGTGCCAGCAGTTTAAGCGGGGGGGCCTACAATGAGCAGTTCTTC.

This clone showed up just a few times. The CDR3 loop is CASSLGAVSPLHF. Here the CDR3 DNA reads TGTGCCAGCAGCTTGGGTGCGGTTTCACCCCTCCACTTT. The chain employs TRBV5-6 and TRBJ1-6, with no clear D. Germline V gene sequence: CDR1 SGHDT, CDR2 YYEEEE. This CDR3 is built from 13 residues. V lost 0 bases, J lost 9 bases, and 7 bases lay in between.

The chain employs TRBV7-6 and TRBJ1-1; D gene unclear. Germline CDR1 and CDR2: SGHVS and FNYEAQ. The ends were cut back, 6 bases at V and 0 bases at J, with 8 bases in the middle. This CDR3 spans 13 amino acids. CDR3 nucleotides: TGTGCCAGCAGTCCGGGGATGAACACTGAAGCTTTCTTT. Protein sequence: CASSPGMNTEAFF.

On this clone: The junction and the germline gene differ at one end; a read error may be behind it. Other DNA sequences within the sample encode an identical CDR3. CDR3 in amino acids: CASSLGLDNEQFF. Here the CDR3 DNA reads TGCGCCAGCAGCTTGGGACTGGACAATGAACAGTTCTTC. The chain couples TRBV5-1 to TRBJ2-1; a weak D match, TRBD1 (5 bases). The germline CDR1 and CDR2 sequences are SGHRS and YFSETQ. This CDR3 has 13 residues.

V usage is TRBV4-3 and J usage is TRBJ1-3, with D possibly being TRBD1 (6 bases). This CDR3 is 14 amino acids long. The germline V and J ends were trimmed by 1 base and 7 bases, with 11 bases remaining between them. Germline V gives CDR1 LGHNA, CDR2 YSLEER. Here the CDR3 reads CASSQARGDNTIYF. CDR3 DNA sequence: TGCGCCAGCAGCCAAGCGAGGGGGGACAACACCATATATTTT.

The V call is TRBV13, the J call TRBJ1-1; D gene unclear. Trimming removed 5 bases at V and 0 bases at J, with 19 bases between. The CDR3 is 17 residues long. Germline-derived CDR1 and CDR2 are PRHDT and FYEKMQ (reference sequence). Written as DNA, the CDR3 is TGTGCCAGCAGCCAAACCGGAGGGTCTGGCATGAACACTGAAGCTTTCTTT. This sequence encodes CASSQTGGSGMNTEAFF.

In its sample, this clone was seen a few times. The chain employs TRBV2 and TRBJ1-1, with 9 bases aligning to TRBD1. J gave up 4 bases and V 2 bases, and 5 bases lay outside the gene matches. Germline CDR1 SNHLY, CDR2 FYNNEI. This CDR3 spans 15 amino acids. The CDR3 region is CASSEPDRGGTEAFF. CDR3 bases: TGTGCCAGCAGTGAACCAGACAGGGGGGGCACTGAAGCTTTCTTT. Complete variable domain (other parts from reference TRBV2 and TRBJ1-1): EPEVTQTPSHQVTQMGQEVILRCVPISNHLYFYWYRQILGQKVEFLVSFYNNEISEKSEIFDDQFSVERPDGSNFTLKIRSTKLEDSAMYFCASSEPDRGGTEAFFGQGTRLTVV.

J is TRBJ2-3 and V is TRBV6-5; TRBD2 matches at 9 bases. V lost 4 bases, J lost 0 bases, and 2 bases stayed unmatched. Germline values: CDR1 MNHEY, CDR2 SVGAGI. This CDR3 has 15 amino acids. The CDR3 DNA is TGTGCCAGCAGTTCGACTAGCGGAAGCACAGATACGCAGTATTTT. The encoded protein is CASSSTSGSTDTQYF.

The chain combines TRBV6-4 with TRBJ1-2; D ambiguous. The CDR3 contains 14 residues. CDR1 and CDR2 from the germline V gene are MRHNA and SNTAGT. V was pared by 0 bases and J by 10 bases, with 15 bases between. The CDR3 DNA reads TGTGCCAGCAGTGACTCGAGAACAGAATCTGTCTACACCTTC. This codes for CASSDSRTESVYTF.

The CDR3 region has the DNA TGCGCCAGCAGCCAAGGAAGAGGCACTGAAGCTTTCTTT. Translating it yields CASSQGRGTEAFF. The chain has TRBV4-1 and TRBJ1-1; D is unclear. The V gene's germline CDR1 is MGHRA and CDR2 YSYEKL. The V and J ends lost 1 base and 4 bases respectively, with 7 bases between them. The CDR3 extends over 13 amino acids.

The J gene is TRBJ2-1, the V gene TRBV27; the D call may be TRBD1 or TRBD2 (5 bases each). In germline, CDR1 is MNHEY, CDR2 SMNVEV (reference sequence). V was clipped by 2 bases and J by 3 bases, with 11 bases between them. The CDR3 extends over 15 amino acids. The CDR3: CASSLGGDNYNEQFF. CDR3 DNA: TGTGCCAGCAGTTTAGGGGGAGATAACTACAATGAGCAGTTCTTC.

V gene TRBV6-5 combines with J gene TRBJ2-5; TRBD1 might be the D (6 bases). Germline loops: CDR1 MNHEY, CDR2 SVGAGI. Trimming pared 4 bases from V and 10 bases from J, leaving 13 bases between. The CDR3 has 12 residues. CDR3 DNA sequence: TGTGCCAGCAGTTTTGGGGGCGCCGACCAGTACTTC. It translates to CASSFGGADQYF.

This clone has just a few counts. The V gene is TRBV6-4, the J gene TRBJ2-1; 10 nucleotides match TRBD2. The CDR3 covers 14 residues. The V gene end was trimmed by 3 bases and the J gene end by 6 bases; junction bases not matched to a gene: 2. The germline V gene encodes CDR1 MRHNA and CDR2 SNTAGT. The CDR3 loop reads CASSEAGGPNEQFF. For the CDR3, the DNA is TGTGCCAGCAGTGAAGCGGGGGGGCCCAATGAGCAGTTCTTC.

This clone showed up just a few times. The V and J genes are TRBV7-2 and TRBJ2-7; D could derive from TRBD1 or TRBD2 (5 bases each). V was cut by 4 bases and J by 2 bases, with 12 bases left in between. Germline values: CDR1 SGHTA, CDR2 FQGNSA. This CDR3 is 14 amino acids long. CDR3 region: CASSYLGTAYEQYF. The CDR3 DNA reads as TGTGCCAGCAGCTACCTTGGGACGGCCTACGAGCAGTACTTC.

The chain combines TRBV29-1 with TRBJ1-4; no clear D gene. Germline lookup yields CDR1 SQVTM and CDR2 ANQGSEA. The CDR3 is 14 amino acids. Trimming stripped 4 bases from V and 0 bases from J, with 9 bases between. The CDR3 sequence: CSVGVSATNEKLFF. The DNA for the CDR3 is TGCAGCGTTGGTGTGAGTGCAACTAATGAAAAACTGTTTTTT.

A single count supports this clone. The V and J genes are TRBV9 and TRBJ2-7, with 8 bases identical to TRBD2. Germline CDR1 and CDR2: SGDLS and YYNGEE. Trimming at V came to 4 bases and at J to 4 bases, leaving 10 bases not matched to a gene. The CDR3 consists of 15 residues. Here the CDR3 reads CASSPLSGSIYEQYF. The CDR3 DNA sequence: TGTGCCAGCAGCCCACTAAGCGGGAGCATTTACGAGCAGTACTTC.

The gene calls are TRBV9 and TRBJ1-2, with D possibly TRBD1 on 6 matching bases. The germline gives CDR1 SGDLS, CDR2 YYNGEE. This CDR3 has 13 residues. The V end lost 3 bases, the J end lost 8 bases, and 14 bases lay between the germline ends. CDR3 region: CASSDQGLEGYTF. In DNA, the CDR3 is TGTGCCAGCAGCGACCAGGGGCTAGAAGGCTACACCTTC.

By sample fraction, this clone is large. V is TRBV25-1 and J is TRBJ2-2, with 7 bases identical to TRBD1. V lost 3 bases to trimming and J lost 4 bases; unmatched junction nucleotides: 2. The CDR3 sequence is 14 residues long. Germline V gives CDR1 MGHDK, CDR2 SYGVNS. The CDR3 loop is CASSDGTATGELFF. Written as DNA, the CDR3 is TGTGCCAGCAGTGACGGGACAGCCACCGGGGAGCTGTTTTTT.

This clone was found a few times. The rearrangement joins TRBV11-2 to TRBJ2-7; D tentatively reads TRBD1 or TRBD2 (5 bases each). This CDR3 comprises 14 residues. V dropped 2 bases and J dropped 1 base, with 9 bases sitting between them. Per the germline V gene, CDR1 is SGHAT and CDR2 is FQNNGV. Here the CDR3 reads CASSLPGTSYEQYF. The CDR3 DNA reads as TGTGCCAGCAGCTTACCCGGGACGTCCTACGAGCAGTACTTC.

J is TRBJ1-1 and V is TRBV7-8; unclear D gene. V was pared by 5 bases and J by 4 bases, with 11 bases between. Germline assignment: CDR1 SGHVS and CDR2 FQNEAQ. This CDR3 contains 13 residues. The CDR3 sequence: CASSATQSTEAFF. The CDR3 DNA reads as TGTGCCAGCAGCGCAACACAAAGCACTGAAGCTTTCTTT.

This sequence joins TRBV7-9 and TRBJ1-5; possible D gene TRBD1, 5 bases. The V and J ends lost 6 bases and 6 bases respectively, with 9 bases between them. Germline assignment: CDR1 SEHNR and CDR2 FQNEAQ (reference sequence). The CDR3 consists of 12 residues. The CDR3 nucleotides are TGTGCCAGCAGAGCGGGGACTCAGCCCCAGCATTTT. Amino acid sequence: CASRAGTQPQHF. The full variable domain, with the rest looked up from reference TRBV7-9 and TRBJ1-5, is DTGVSQNPRHKITKRGQNVTFRCDPISEHNRLYWYRQTLGQGPEFLTYFQNEAQLEKSRLLSDRFSAERPKGSFSTLEIQRTEQGDSAMYLCASRAGTQPQHFGDGTRLSIL.

J is TRBJ2-7 and V is TRBV11-1; TRBD2 matches 8 bases. This CDR3 has 17 amino acids. Germline V gives CDR1 SGHAT, CDR2 FQDESV (reference sequence). V lost 2 bases to trimming and J lost 3 bases; unmatched junction nucleotides: 12. The CDR3 spells CASSLKGRVSGSYEQYF. Written as DNA, the CDR3 is TGTGCCAGCAGCTTAAAAGGCCGGGTGAGCGGGAGCTACGAGCAGTACTTC. The variable domain in full, completed from reference TRBV11-1 and TRBJ2-7, reads EAEVAQSPRYKITEKSQAVAFWCDPISGHATLYWYRQILGQGPELLVQFQDESVVDDSQLPKDRFSAERLKGVDSTLKIQPAELGDSAMYLCASSLKGRVSGSYEQYFGPGTRLTVT.

J is TRBJ1-4 and V is TRBV7-6; D gene ambiguous. The CDR3 extends over 16 amino acids. The V gene's germline CDR1 is SGHVS and CDR2 FNYEAQ. V shed 5 bases and J shed 6 bases, with 19 bases lying between them. The CDR3 region has the DNA TGTGCCAGCAGCCATCAATTGACACCGCTGCATGAAAAACTGTTTTTT. Its translation is CASSHQLTPLHEKLFF.

The V call is TRBV7-2, the J call TRBJ2-1; 7 nucleotides align to TRBD1. Trimming removed 1 base from V and 2 bases from J; junction bases left unmatched: 2. Germline V gene sequence: CDR1 SGHTA, CDR2 FQGNSA. This CDR3 contains 15 residues. CDR3 loop: CASSLVGGAYNEQFF. CDR3 in DNA: TGTGCCAGCAGCTTAGTAGGGGGCGCCTACAATGAGCAGTTCTTC.

The V gene is TRBV7-2, the J gene TRBJ2-5, with D perhaps matching TRBD1 (6 bases). The CDR3 has 16 amino acids. Germline assignment: CDR1 SGHTA and CDR2 FQGNSA. Trimming removed 0 bases from V and 2 bases from J, with 13 bases in between. The CDR3 protein is CASSLATGLGQETQYF. The CDR3 bases are TGTGCCAGCAGCTTAGCGACAGGCCTAGGTCAAGAGACCCAGTACTTC.

Only a few counts were recorded for this clone. The rearrangement joins TRBV6-5 to TRBJ2-1; 12 bases match TRBD2. Trimming removed 0 bases from V and 9 bases from J; junction bases left unmatched: 6. The CDR3 loop spans 16 amino acids. Germline loops: CDR1 MNHEY, CDR2 SVGAGI. The CDR3 protein is CASSYSPSGGAREQFF. CDR3 nucleotides: TGTGCCAGCAGTTACTCTCCTAGCGGGGGGGCCCGTGAGCAGTTCTTC.